This entry is about one T cell receptor beta chain. Its antigen is currently not known. Base qualities are not provided; no much larger clone lies one nucleotide away. The entry originates in a study of blood T cell repertoires in COVID-19 (dated by TCRdb to 2018 to 2020). In terms of the full investigation: Samples from collaborators originated in the United States, Italy and Spain and spanned both the acute and convalescent phases of COVID-19. The samples were drawn from the first 160 participants of the ongoing ImmuneRACE study and from roughly 1,300 subjects provided by 6 global collaborators. The repertoires were released in a freely available public database intended as a resource for research on the immune response to SARS-CoV-2. The dataset comprised deeply sampled blood TCRbeta repertoires from subjects exposed to, actively infected with, or recovered from COVID-19. The sample metadata nearly always contained a de-identified subject ID, COVID-19 status, age in years and sex. The material from the prospective study consisted of cDNA or gDNA derived from T cells, B-cell-depleted T cells, or PBMCs. HLA class I and class II types, where available, came from metadata supplied by the sample provider rather than from assay-based typing.

Whole blood was collected in K2EDTA tubes by collaborating institutions according to the institutions' own protocols. For TCRbeta analysis, collaborators shipped samples as frozen whole blood, isolated PBMCs, or DNA extracted from either of those sample types. Here is what the overall study found, with its caveats: The amount of clinical and demographic metadata varied by source and participant and was provided uncurated.

Trimmed from V: 7 bases; trimmed from J: 6 bases; junction bases lacking a gene match: 13. CDR3 length: 15 amino acids, cysteine to phenylalanine. Of all the DNA, just the CDR3 is kept, 45 bases in frame from base 1. The CDR1 and CDR2 encoded by the germline V gene (reference sequence) are LNHDA and SQIVND. The immunoSEQ Assay, a bias-controlled multiplex PCR, was used to amplify TCRbeta CDR3 regions from genomic DNA. The original pipeline was this. The number of nucleated cells in each sample was estimated from the amplification of reference gene primers within the assay. Sequence reads were collapsed and filtered to measure the absolute abundance of every unique TCRbeta CDR3 rearrangement. For each sample, productive Simpson clonality was calculated by taking the square root of Simpson's diversity index across productive rearrangements. The table comes from immuneACCESS by way of TCRdb, which keeps in-frame sequences with V and J called. Part of the clones is missing from these tables; in studies checked, under half for an unresolved V gene and the rest for unknown reasons. For V, J and clone size, that table is used; D and trimming come from the DNA. The sample yields under 30,000 clones; about 86% were counted once. 24% of the sample rests with the top ten.

This sequence was found in a human donor with active COVID-19. The donor label of this sample is uncertain. Rearrangement joined TRBV19 to TRBJ1-2; 8 central nucleotides agree with TRBD1. The sample consisted of peripheral blood. The DNA sequence is TGTGCCAGTACCACCGAGGACAGGGTATGGGATGGCTACACCTTC. Its protein product is CASTTEDRVWDGYTF.